The next 15 T cell receptor beta chains were all read from a single sample in a study of T-cell memory formation after mild COVID-19. One entry per CDR3 protein results from TCRdb running MiXCR on the 5' RACE reads. The table lists roughly 260,000 distinct CDR3 sequences, roughly 17% of them singletons, with 3.5% to 4% in the top ten. The sequencing input was PBMCs or a T cell subset sorted from them (not recorded which). These receptors were obtained from a man aged 18 to 30 who had mild COVID-19 (a few samples of this study predate the infection). Cell type and time point are not known.

The V gene is TRBV6-5, the J gene TRBJ1-4; no reliable D call. V lost 6 bases to trimming and J lost 3 bases, with 11 bases between them. CDR1 MNHEY and CDR2 SVGAGI come from the germline V gene. CDR3 size: 14 residues. In nucleotides, the CDR3 is TGTGCCAGCAGCGGGTCGAGGGCTAATGAAAAACTGTTTTTT. It is translated as CASSGSRANEKLFF.

In its sample, this clonotype was seen many times. The CDR3 DNA follows: TGCGCCAGCAGCTCCGATTACGAGCAGTACTTC. It yields the protein CASSSDYEQYF. This chain links TRBV5-1 with TRBJ2-7; no clear D. Germline values: CDR1 SGHRS, CDR2 YFSETQ. The V and J ends lost 3 bases and 4 bases respectively, with 5 bases between them. CDR3 size: 11 residues.

V is TRBV7-2 and J is TRBJ2-7; D could derive from TRBD1 or TRBD2 (6 bases each). CDR3 length equals 14 residues. Looked up from germline, CDR1 is SGHTA and CDR2 is FQGNSA. V dropped 1 base and J dropped 6 bases, with 13 bases sitting between them. CDR3 protein: CASSLDRGLREQYF. CDR3 sequence (DNA): TGTGCCAGCAGCTTAGACCGGGGGCTCCGCGAGCAGTACTTC.

This clonotype was detected only once. The gene calls are TRBV2 and TRBJ2-5; 10 bases fit TRBD2. Looked up from germline, CDR1 is SNHLY and CDR2 is FYNNEI. There are 15 residues in the CDR3. V trimming: 7 bases; J trimming: 5 bases; junction bases outside the gene matches: 10. CDR3 protein: CASTGLAANLETQYF. The CDR3 DNA sequence: TGTGCCAGCACCGGACTAGCGGCAAATTTGGAGACCCAGTACTTC.

This clonotype was observed a few times. CDR3 DNA: TGCGCCAGCAGCGAACCGACAGGGGCCGGCGGCTACACCTTC. It codes for CASSEPTGAGGYTF. The chain links TRBV5-1 to TRBJ1-2; TRBD1 aligns across 8 bases. Germline V CDR1 and CDR2: SGHRS, YFSETQ. This CDR3 comprises 14 residues. V lost 4 bases and J lost 8; bases outside the gene matches: 10.

This clonotype was detected only a few times. The chain uses TRBV12-3 or TRBV12-4 and TRBJ1-3; D is ambiguous. V was clipped by 7 bases and J by 0 bases, with 13 bases between them. CDR3 length: 15 residues. The CDR3 here is CASTHGQISGNTIYF. CDR3 in DNA: TGTGCCAGCACCCATGGGCAGATCTCTGGAAACACCATATATTTT.

The gene calls are TRBV4-3 and TRBJ2-1; the D is unclear. Trimming cost V 0 bases and J 2 bases, with 5 bases left between them. This CDR3 spans 14 amino acids. The germline CDR1 and CDR2 sequences are LGHNA and YSLEER. The CDR3 sequence: CASSQDGAYNEQFF. The DNA for the CDR3 is TGCGCCAGCAGCCAAGACGGAGCCTACAATGAGCAGTTCTTC.

This clonotype was observed a handful of times. The V call is TRBV5-4, the J call TRBJ1-6, with 8 positions matching TRBD1. The CDR3 totals 14 residues. The V and J ends lost 4 bases and 10 bases, in that order; junction bases with no gene match: 7. The germline V gene has CDR1 SGHNT and CDR2 YYREEE (reference sequence). CDR3 residues: CASSPGQEGSPLHF. The DNA for the CDR3 is TGTGCCAGCAGCCCGGGACAGGAGGGGTCACCCCTCCACTTT. Combining the CDR3 with reference TRBV5-4 and TRBJ1-6 gives the whole variable domain ETGVTQSPTHLIKTRGQQVTLRCSSQSGHNTVSWYQQALGQGPQFIFQYYREEENGRGNFPPRFSGLQFPNYSSELNVNALELDDSALYLCASSPGQEGSPLHFGNGTRLTVT.

A few counts support this clonotype. The V call is TRBV4-2, the J call TRBJ2-5; TRBD2 agrees at 7 bases. V lost 4 bases, J lost 5 bases, and 10 bases stayed unmatched. In germline, CDR1 is LGHNA, CDR2 YNFKEQ. The CDR3 loop spans 15 amino acids. The CDR3 DNA follows: TGTGCCAGCAGCCGGGAGCGGGGCGGTGAGGAGACCCAGTACTTC. Its protein product is CASSRERGGEETQYF.

The chain carries TRBV6-5 and TRBJ2-5, with D possibly matching TRBD2 (6 bases). Germline lookup yields CDR1 MNHEY and CDR2 SVGAGI. V dropped 2 bases and J dropped 5 bases, with 18 bases sitting between them. The CDR3 runs to 16 residues. This CDR3 reads CASSYLVPGVGETQYF. In nucleotides, the CDR3 is TGTGCCAGCAGTTACCTGGTTCCGGGGGTTGGGGAGACCCAGTACTTC.

In its sample, this clonotype was seen a few times. J is TRBJ2-2 and V is TRBV3-1; maybe TRBD1 (5 bases). The germline V gene encodes CDR1 LGHDT and CDR2 YNNKEL (reference sequence). The germline V and J ends were trimmed by 0 bases and 4 bases, with 18 bases remaining between them. This CDR3 has 18 residues. CDR3 residues: CASSQDKWAGIFTGELFF. CDR3 in DNA: TGTGCCAGCAGCCAAGATAAGTGGGCAGGGATCTTCACCGGGGAGCTGTTTTTT. The whole variable domain, remainder taken from reference TRBV3-1 and TRBJ2-2, is DTAVSQTPKYLVTQMGNDKSIKCEQNLGHDTMYWYKQDSKKFLKIMFSYNNKELIINETVPNRFSPKSPDKAHLNLHINSLELGDSAVYFCASSQDKWAGIFTGELFFGEGSRLTVL.

A few counts support this clonotype. This sequence joins TRBV5-1 and TRBJ2-7; 7 bases are a match to TRBD1. The CDR3 runs 15 residues. With 4 bases clipped from V and 2 bases from J, the junction kept 9 bases outside the gene matches. CDR1 SGHRS and CDR2 YFSETQ come from the germline V gene. CDR3 sequence (DNA): TGCGCCAGCAGCCCGCCTGAGACAGGGACCTACGAGCAGTACTTC. Protein sequence: CASSPPETGTYEQYF.

The gene calls are TRBV6-6 and TRBJ2-1, with 11 bases matching TRBD2. The CDR3 consists of 15 residues. Germline lookup yields CDR1 MNHNY and CDR2 SVGAGI (reference sequence). Trimming took 6 bases from V and 9 from J; bases not matched to a gene: 10. CDR3 bases: TGTGCCAGCAGGGGACCGGGACTAGCGGCTCGTGAGCAGTTCTTC. Translation gives CASRGPGLAAREQFF.

Only a few counts were recorded for this clonotype. The chain combines TRBV20-1 with TRBJ2-7, with 7 positions matching TRBD1. CDR1 and CDR2 (germline): DFQATT, SNEGSKA (reference sequence). There are 13 residues in the CDR3. Trimming at V came to 6 bases and at J to 2 bases, leaving 7 bases not matched to a gene. In DNA, the CDR3 is TGCAGTGCAACCGACAGGGCCACCTACGAGCAGTACGTC. The encoded protein is CSATDRATYEQYV.

The rearrangement links TRBV18 to TRBJ1-2; possible D gene TRBD1, 6 bases. Germline CDR1 is KGHSH and CDR2 is LQKENI. CDR3 length: 18 residues. V was pared by 2 bases and J by 1 base, with 20 bases between. The chain's CDR3 is CASSPAGQGISFNYGYTF. The DNA of the CDR3 is TGTGCCAGCTCACCAGCCGGGCAGGGGATCTCCTTTAACTATGGCTACACCTTC.